This TCR beta chain is from a study of T cells in localized non-small cell lung cancer (TCRdb year 2020). Describing the broader study: T cell repertoires of about 240 early-stage NSCLC patients were analyzed, with tumors being compared against uninvolved tumor-adjacent lungs. A mean age of roughly 64 years was recorded for the NSCLC patients, of whom 129 were male and more than 95 were female. The cohort was made up of roughly 250 treatment-naive NSCLC patients whose localized lung tumors had been resected. Results and caveats for the whole study, not just this receptor: Uninvolved tumor-adjacent lung showed the highest T cell clonality, higher than tumor, which suggests more focused antigenic responses in the uninvolved tumor-adjacent lung. Because multi-region tumor sequencing was not performed, intratumor heterogeneity could not be ruled out. Because the study design was exploratory, TCR variables were selected using unadjusted p-values without false-discovery rate correction. Higher blood T cell density associated with longer overall survival, while higher adjacent-lung clonality associated with shorter survival. A median of around 57 of the top 100 tumor clones were detected in paired uninvolved adjacent lung, and 25 to 35 of these tumor clones were also found among the top 100 clones of the paired uninvolved adjacent lung.

As encoded in the germline V gene, CDR1 is MNHNS while CDR2 is SASEGT. From the cysteine through the phenylalanine, the CDR3 covers 14 amino acids. Left in the record is the CDR3 DNA by itself, 42 bases read in frame from the first base. V is reduced by 5 bases and J by 7 bases, leaving a spacing of 18 bases between them. TCR beta CDR3 regions were sequenced from DNA using the immunoSEQ Assay. Concerning the study's data processing: T cell density was computed as TCR beta template counts normalized to usable DNA estimated by amplifying housekeeping genes. The preseqR package was used to estimate richness by extrapolating to 400,000 templates for PBMC samples and to 120,000 templates for tissue samples. Clonality was defined by subtracting Pielou's evenness from one. To identify tissue-enriched TCRs, differential abundance testing was run on productive amino-acid clonotypes with a minimum total count of 5 and an alpha of 0.1. The Jaccard Index and the Morisita Overlap Index were used to measure how much the repertoires overlapped between compartments. GLIPH grouped TCR beta CDR3s together with public tetramer-defined viral CDR3s, and a viral motif had to include at least three viral sequences and also show V-gene enrichment. The source is immuneACCESS, and TCRdb retained only in-frame sequences with V and J called. Part of the clones is not carried over; for the studies checked, unresolved V genes explain less than half of this, and the remainder is unexplained. V and J calls and clone size are copied from that table; D and trimming were computed from the DNA. In this sample the table shows about 77,000 clones, roughly 91% of which occur a single time. The ten largest clonotypes hold less than 25% of the sample.

To note about this clone: It has no known antigen specificity. Per-base qualities were not stored, and no clone one base away is much larger.

At diagnosis, peripheral blood, uninvolved tumor-adjacent lung and tumor were collected and were preserved as a mix of fresh-frozen and FFPE material. For TCR repertoire profiling, blood samples were analyzed in the form of peripheral blood mononuclear cells. This TCR derives from a woman between 35 and 70 years old with stage I squamous cell lung carcinoma. The sequence links TRBV6-1 to TRBJ2-7, with the D gene too uncertain to name. The source was peripheral blood, collected before any cancer treatment. The DNA reads TGTGCCAGCAGTTCTATTAGGGTTACTACGGAGCAGTACTTC. This gives the protein CASSSIRVTTEQYF.